These T cell receptor beta chains were read from a single sample in a study of cytomegalovirus exposure and HLA in healthy donors. TCRdb's copy holds only in-frame clones and misses some; the assay was immunoSEQ multiplex PCR. The sample holds about 80,000 clones, 80% seen once. The sequencing sample was made of PBMCs. The source of these receptors is a woman aged 45-60 years in good health and CMV-seropositive. Both conserved end residues are part of each CDR3. The order of the fields is CDR3 protein, V gene.

CDR3 protein: CASSLQGTNTEAFF; V gene: TRBV5-1
CDR3 protein: CASSPPQADTQYF; V gene: TRBV7-3
CDR3 protein: CASSQDRQGASDEKLFF; V gene: TRBV4-2
CDR3 protein: CASSGLTLSNEQFF; V gene: TRBV9
CDR3 protein: CASSSSERATSGGSYNEQFF; V gene: TRBV9
CDR3 protein: CASSPSQGNEQFF; V gene: TRBV11-3
CDR3 protein: CASSLGGGSNTEAFF; V gene: TRBV5-6
CDR3 protein: CASINSRQAATF; V gene: TRBV2
CDR3 protein: CASSYPLRGGGGMNTEAFF; V gene: TRBV5-6
CDR3 protein: CASSISGTGANVLTF; V gene: TRBV9
CDR3 protein: CASSEGQGGQETQYF; V gene: TRBV6-4
CDR3 protein: CASSHPGQGTSNEKLFF; V gene: TRBV4-1
CDR3 protein: CASSPGWGLENGEAFF; V gene: TRBV7-8
CDR3 protein: CASSLAPWGGETNYGYTF; V gene: TRBV5-1
CDR3 protein: CASSLAGGLSYYGYTF; V gene: TRBV13
CDR3 protein: CASSFHWSDTQYF; V gene: TRBV9
CDR3 protein: CASSIGTGGSQPQHF; V gene: TRBV19
CDR3 protein: CASKGQWLDTQYF; V gene: TRBV5-6
CDR3 protein: CASSALRTGNYGYTF; V gene: TRBV9
CDR3 protein: CTLMGRNTGELFF; V gene: TRBV29-1
CDR3 protein: CAISFLGQGNHEQFF; V gene: TRBV10-3
CDR3 protein: CASSRPQAGNYGYTF; V gene: TRBV6-5
CDR3 protein: CASRDSGQVYHEQFF; V gene: TRBV11-2
CDR3 protein: CASSSQRGRTDTQYF; V gene: TRBV7-6
CDR3 protein: CASTPRYPFATNEKLFF; V gene: TRBV4-2
CDR3 protein: CASWDRVGYTF; V gene: TRBV19
CDR3 protein: CASSLPGGGNEQFF; V gene: TRBV5-1
CDR3 protein: CASSGSTGRSTEAFF; V gene: TRBV5-1
CDR3 protein: CASSLARGLRGGELFF; V gene: TRBV5-4
CDR3 protein: CASSVAGERNEQFF; V gene: TRBV2
CDR3 protein: CASSLLRGGGSGYTF; V gene: TRBV6-1
CDR3 protein: CASSLVVRVTEAFF; V gene: TRBV5-6
CDR3 protein: CAWSGNRGTSGNTIYF; V gene: TRBV30
CDR3 protein: CATSGLAGVHSYEQYF; V gene: TRBV15
CDR3 protein: CASSLGQGEAYGYTF; V gene: TRBV7-6
CDR3 protein: CASSLRTGVPVWGTGELFF; V gene: TRBV9
CDR3 protein: CASTRRQGANSPLHF; V gene: TRBV5-1
CDR3 protein: CAWSVRGGLNSPLHF; V gene: TRBV30
CDR3 protein: CASSFYRGHGTGELFF; V gene: TRBV11-1
CDR3 protein: CASKSGGAGANVLTF; V gene: TRBV6-5
CDR3 protein: CASSPPGTLAGELFF; V gene: TRBV7-9
CDR3 protein: CASSGLAGPSGANVLTF; V gene: TRBV5-1
CDR3 protein: CSYWGGSANEKLFF; V gene: TRBV29-1
CDR3 protein: CASSPPSGGYNEQFF; V gene: TRBV18
CDR3 protein: CASSLGEGMYTQYF; V gene: TRBV7-3
CDR3 protein: CASSSGTGNTEAFF; V gene: TRBV21-1
CDR3 protein: CASQGLASSTDTQYF; V gene: TRBV5-1
CDR3 protein: CASSPGLAGGLLNTGELFF; V gene: TRBV10-1